The 14 T cell receptor beta chains reported below all come from one sample, sequenced in a study of T cell responses to AZD1222 COVID-19 vaccine listed by TCRdb under 2021. The label giving this sample's time point can be read as: baseline before first vaccination. The receptor library was made with the immunoSEQ multiplex PCR assay. The clones in this table, taken by TCRdb from immuneACCESS, are in-frame only. Not every clone is retained; where verified, under half of the shortfall comes from an unresolved V gene, and the cause of the rest is unknown. The table for this sample lists some 130,000 clones; around nine tenths of them were counted only once. The ten largest clonotypes hold under 4% of the sample. This specimen was peripheral blood, taken on day 0 of AZD1222 vaccination. Receptors were obtained from an adult in good health.

J is TRBJ1-1 and V is TRBV19; 8 bases are a match to TRBD1. The CDR3 sequence is 14 residues long. From germline, CDR1 is LNHDA and CDR2 SQIVND (reference sequence). V was pared by 10 bases and J by 3 bases, with 10 bases of the junction left unmatched. In DNA, the CDR3 is TGTGCCACCCAGGGCAGGGGGCCGTACACTGAAGCTTTCTTT. It translates to CATQGRGPYTEAFF.

The rearrangement joins TRBV7-2 to TRBJ1-5, with TRBD1 matching over 9 bases. Trimming took 1 base from V and 4 from J; bases not matched to a gene: 5. Germline lookup yields CDR1 SGHTA and CDR2 FQGNSA. The CDR3 has 16 amino acids. CDR3 in amino acids: CASSLVIGQGNQPQHF. Written as DNA, the CDR3 is TGTGCCAGCAGCTTAGTTATAGGACAGGGGAATCAGCCCCAGCATTTT.

The gene calls are TRBV29-1 and TRBJ1-1, with 7 bases aligning to TRBD1. The length of the CDR3 is 11 residues. Trimming cost V 6 bases and J 8 bases; bases outside gene matches: 6. Germline-derived CDR1 and CDR2 are SQVTM and ANQGSEA. CDR3 region: CSVRDSREAFF. CDR3 DNA: TGCAGCGTCCGGGACAGTCGAGAAGCTTTCTTT.

The gene calls are TRBV12-3 or TRBV12-4 and TRBJ2-3; no definite D call. V gave up 5 bases and J gave up 1 base, with 7 bases separating them. The CDR3 has 13 amino acids. DNA of the CDR3: TGTGCCAGCAGTACTCTGGGCACAGATACGCAGTATTTT. Translation: CASSTLGTDTQYF.

The chain carries TRBV7-9 and TRBJ1-2, with D perhaps TRBD1 (5 bases). V lost 5 bases, J lost 4 bases, and 14 bases lay in between. The CDR3 is 14 amino acids. Germline V gene data show CDR1 as SEHNR and CDR2 as FQNEAQ (reference sequence). CDR3 DNA sequence: TGTGCCAGCAGCCCTTACTTCGGGGGCTATGGCTACACCTTC. Its protein product is CASSPYFGGYGYTF.

The rearrangement uses TRBV3-1 (or the pseudogene TRBV3-2) and TRBJ1-1; no definite D call. CDR1 is LGHDT and CDR2 is YNNKEL in the germline V gene (reference sequence). CDR3 length: 15 amino acids. Trimming stripped 0 bases from V and 1 base from J, with 9 bases between. The CDR3 DNA sequence: TGTGCCAGCAGCCAAGATCTTGGAGGGAACACTGAAGCTTTCTTT. Translation gives CASSQDLGGNTEAFF.

The chain joins TRBV7-3 to TRBJ2-3; 8 bases are a match to TRBD1. From germline, CDR1 is SGHTA and CDR2 FQGTGA. This CDR3 is built from 15 residues. Trimming took 2 bases from V and 0 from J; bases not matched to a gene: 1. The DNA for the CDR3 is TGTGCCAGCAGCTTAGACAGGGGCAGCACAGATACGCAGTATTTT. Residues: CASSLDRGSTDTQYF.

The chain joins TRBV5-4 to TRBJ2-5; D possibly corresponds to TRBD2 (5 bases). Trimming took 4 bases from V and 5 from J, leaving 15 bases between them. The CDR3 spans 14 residues. CDR1 and CDR2 (germline): SGHNT, YYREEE (reference sequence). The CDR3 protein is CASSTKLELETQYF. The CDR3, as DNA: TGTGCCAGCAGCACCAAACTAGAGCTGGAGACCCAGTACTTC.

The chain recombines TRBV27 with TRBJ2-7; perhaps TRBD2 as D (6 bases). This CDR3 region has 13 residues. CDR1 MNHEY and CDR2 SMNVEV come from the germline V gene (reference sequence). Trimming removed 4 bases at V and 1 base at J, with 8 bases between. CDR3 sequence: CASSWGLSYEQYF. CDR3 sequence (DNA): TGTGCCAGCAGTTGGGGACTGTCCTACGAGCAGTACTTC.

The V gene is TRBV9, the J gene TRBJ2-7; 9 bases match TRBD2. The CDR3 is 16 residues long. Germline V lookup: CDR1 SGDLS, CDR2 YYNGEE. The J segment lost 3 bases and the V segment lost 2 bases, leaving 9 bases of the junction unmatched. The CDR3 nucleotides are TGTGCCAGCAGCGTGGGCGGTAGCGGGGGCCTCTACGAGCAGTACTTC. Amino acids: CASSVGGSGGLYEQYF.

This chain uses TRBV5-4 with TRBJ2-1; 10 bases line up with TRBD2. The V gene's germline CDR1 is SGHNT and CDR2 YYREEE (reference sequence). J was trimmed by 0 bases and V by 5 bases; bases with no gene match: 5. This CDR3 spans 16 amino acids. Here the CDR3 reads CASRPTSGNSYNEQFF. The CDR3 DNA is TGTGCCAGCAGGCCCACTAGCGGGAACTCCTACAATGAGCAGTTCTTC.

This sequence joins TRBV10-3 and TRBJ2-7, with D possibly being TRBD1 or TRBD2 (5 bases each). The V end lost 3 bases, the J end lost 9 bases, and 24 bases lay between the germline ends. CDR1 ENHRY and CDR2 SYGVKD come from the germline V gene. This CDR3 is 16 amino acids long. The CDR3 protein is CAISDLAFSGALRQYF. The CDR3 DNA is TGTGCCATCAGTGACCTCGCCTTTTCCGGGGCGCTGAGGCAGTACTTC.

The chain employs TRBV7-2 and TRBJ1-2, with a tentative D call TRBD1 (5 bases). Trimming took off 5 bases at V and 4 bases at J, with 14 bases between the two ends. Germline values: CDR1 SGHTA, CDR2 FQGNSA. The CDR3 is made up of 14 amino acids. CDR3 sequence (DNA): TGTGCCAGCAGCCAACTAAGACAGAGCTATGGCTACACCTTC. Amino acids: CASSQLRQSYGYTF. Based on the CDR3 plus reference TRBV7-2 and TRBJ1-2, the full variable domain is GAGVSQSPSNKVTEKGKDVELRCDPISGHTALYWYRQSLGQGLEFLIYFQGNSAPDKSGLPSDRFSAERTGGSVSTLTIQRTQQEDSAVYLCASSQLRQSYGYTFGSGTRLTVV.

The gene calls are TRBV19 and TRBJ2-5; D gene ambiguous. Looked up from germline, CDR1 is LNHDA and CDR2 is SQIVND (reference sequence). This CDR3 contains 12 residues. The germline V and J ends were trimmed by 4 bases and 5 bases, with 8 bases remaining between them. In nucleotides, the CDR3 is TGTGCCAGTAGTAACGTGATTGAGACCCAGTACTTC. This sequence encodes CASSNVIETQYF.